Listed below are T cell receptor beta chains from one sample, sequenced in a study of OX40 agonist ivuxolimab in advanced cancers. Assay used: immunoSEQ multiplex PCR; TCRdb lists only in-frame clones, some missing. The table has 60,000 to 75,000 clones, 80% seen once. The material was CD4+ or CD8+ T cells sorted from blood, obtained in a trial of the OX40 agonist ivuxolimab. These receptors all come from an adult with an advanced solid tumor such as melanoma, head and neck, liver or kidney cancer. Each CDR3 is given with its conserved first and last residue. Fields, in order: D gene, V gene, clone size, J gene, CDR3 protein, CDR3 DNA. The D gene is left open where the match is weak. Clone size is given for some rows only: seen once, a few or many times, or a class if the clone is expanded.

D: NA; V: TRBV7-9; size: NA; J: TRBJ2-3; CDR3: CASSYPGGGGTDTQYF; DNA: TGTGCCAGCAGCTACCCCGGGGGTGGTGGCACAGATACGCAGTATTTT
D: NA; V: TRBV11-3; size: NA; J: TRBJ2-4; CDR3: CASSPGGTKAKNIQYF; DNA: TGTGCCAGCAGCCCAGGGGGGACTAAAGCCAAAAACATTCAGTACTTC
D: NA; V: TRBV5-1; size: NA; J: TRBJ1-6; CDR3: CASSLDRVDNSPLHF; DNA: TGCGCCAGCAGCTTGGACAGGGTGGACAATTCACCCCTCCACTTT
D: TRBD2; V: TRBV7-8; size: NA; J: TRBJ2-5; CDR3: CASSLTGLARGETQYF; DNA: TGTGCCAGCAGCCTAACCGGACTAGCGAGAGGAGAGACCCAGTACTTC
D: NA; V: TRBV12-5; size: few; J: TRBJ2-6; CDR3: CASGSSGANVLTF; DNA: TGTGCTAGTGGTTCCTCTGGGGCCAACGTCCTGACTTTC
D: NA; V: TRBV5-1; size: NA; J: TRBJ2-1; CDR3: CASSMRQVAYNEQFF; DNA: TGCGCCAGCAGCATGCGACAGGTGGCCTACAATGAGCAGTTCTTC
D: NA; V: TRBV6-5; size: many; J: TRBJ2-7; CDR3: CASSFRSGGKGEQYF; DNA: TGTGCCAGCAGTTTTAGATCTGGAGGGAAGGGCGAGCAGTACTTC
D: TRBD1; V: TRBV5-1; size: NA; J: TRBJ2-7; CDR3: CASSLGGDRVDEQYF; DNA: TGCGCCAGCAGCTTGGGTGGTGACAGGGTTGACGAGCAGTACTTC
D: NA; V: TRBV29-1; size: few; J: TRBJ2-3; CDR3: CSVETPKRASTDTQYF; DNA: TGCAGCGTTGAAACTCCCAAACGTGCTAGCACAGATACGCAGTATTTT
D: TRBD2; V: TRBV9; size: NA; J: TRBJ2-1; CDR3: CASSVATSGGPGDEQFF; DNA: TGTGCCAGCAGCGTAGCTACTAGCGGGGGGCCAGGGGATGAGCAGTTCTTC
D: NA; V: TRBV11-2; size: NA; J: TRBJ2-3; CDR3: CASSSRGLTDTQYF; DNA: TGTGCCAGCAGCTCGCGGGGGCTCACAGATACGCAGTATTTT
D: NA; V: TRBV6-4; size: NA; J: TRBJ1-6; CDR3: CASSAEEDSPLHF; DNA: TGTGCCAGCAGCGCGGAGGAGGATTCACCCCTCCACTTT
D: TRBD1; V: TRBV6-4; size: NA; J: TRBJ2-1; CDR3: CASSDSIRDRYNEQFF; DNA: TGTGCCAGCAGTGACTCGATCCGGGACAGATACAATGAGCAGTTCTTC
D: TRBD2; V: TRBV5-1; size: NA; J: TRBJ2-7; CDR3: CASRNAGGYEQYF; DNA: TGCGCCAGCAGAAATGCGGGGGGCTACGAGCAGTACTTC
D: NA; V: TRBV7-8; size: NA; J: TRBJ1-5; CDR3: CASSLTEHQPQHF; DNA: TGTGCCAGCAGCTTGACGGAGCATCAGCCCCAGCATTTT
D: NA; V: TRBV11-2; size: NA; J: TRBJ1-3; CDR3: CASSPGQPYTIYF; DNA: TGTGCCAGCAGCCCCGGACAGCCTTACACCATATATTTT
D: TRBD1; V: TRBV6-5; size: NA; J: TRBJ2-1; CDR3: CATRYIQGPEQFF; DNA: TGTGCCACCCGGTATATACAGGGGCCTGAGCAGTTCTTC
D: NA; V: TRBV27; size: NA; J: TRBJ1-6; CDR3: CASSLLAAANSPLHF; DNA: TGTGCCAGCAGTTTACTCGCAGCAGCAAATTCACCCCTCCACTTT
D: NA; V: TRBV6-1; size: NA; J: TRBJ1-5; CDR3: CASSDRGMNQPQHF; DNA: TGTGCCAGCAGTGACCGGGGGATGAATCAGCCCCAGCATTTT
D: NA; V: TRBV14; size: few; J: TRBJ1-4; CDR3: CASSLTGSGEKLFF; DNA: TGTGCCAGCAGCCTCACAGGGAGTGGTGAAAAACTGTTTTTT
D: NA; V: TRBV11-2; size: NA; J: TRBJ2-1; CDR3: CASSLGSHLNEQFF; DNA: TGTGCCAGCAGCTTAGGCTCCCATCTTAATGAGCAGTTCTTC
D: NA; V: TRBV5-1; size: NA; J: TRBJ1-1; CDR3: CASSGPSNTEAFF; DNA: TGCGCCAGCAGCGGACCCTCGAACACTGAAGCTTTCTTT
D: NA; V: TRBV2; size: NA; J: TRBJ1-6; CDR3: CASQGNRSPLHF; DNA: TGTGCCAGTCAGGGGAATCGGTCACCCCTCCACTTT
D: NA; V: TRBV19; size: NA; J: TRBJ2-7; CDR3: CASSIGQAYEQYF; DNA: TGTGCCAGTAGTATCGGGCAAGCCTACGAGCAGTACTTC
D: NA; V: TRBV5-6; size: medium-sized; J: TRBJ1-2; CDR3: CASSSTGREYGYTF; DNA: TGTGCCAGCAGCTCGACAGGCCGGGAGTATGGCTACACCTTC
D: TRBD1; V: TRBV19; size: once; J: TRBJ1-1; CDR3: CASSIDPGGSTEAFF; DNA: TGTGCCAGTAGTATCGATCCAGGGGGGAGCACTGAAGCTTTCTTT
D: TRBD1; V: TRBV11-2; size: few; J: TRBJ1-1; CDR3: CASSDTGGAGRSTEAFF; DNA: TGTGCCAGCAGCGATACAGGGGGCGCCGGGCGGAGCACTGAAGCTTTCTTT
D: NA; V: TRBV27; size: NA; J: TRBJ1-2; CDR3: CASPTTGNYGYTF; DNA: TGTGCCAGCCCGACGACGGGTAACTATGGCTACACCTTC
D: TRBD2; V: TRBV30; size: NA; J: TRBJ2-3; CDR3: CAWSVLAGGLGADTQYF; DNA: TGTGCCTGGAGTGTACTAGCGGGGGGCTTAGGAGCAGATACGCAGTATTTT
D: NA; V: TRBV5-1; size: NA; J: TRBJ2-3; CDR3: CASSLVLRSTDTQYF; DNA: TGCGCCAGCAGCTTGGTTCTGAGGTCTACAGATACGCAGTATTTT
D: TRBD1; V: TRBV28; size: NA; J: TRBJ1-1; CDR3: CASSAGTGGRNTEAFF; DNA: TGTGCCAGCAGTGCCGGGACAGGGGGTAGGAACACTGAAGCTTTCTTT